The clone carrying this T cell receptor beta chain has more than one count but fewer than ten. This entry belongs to a study of early T cells in non-severe SARS-CoV-2 infection. Across the whole study: It was bulk RNA from unsorted whole blood that was sequenced, and the chains were unpaired.

From the 5' RACE reads, TCRdb called clonotypes with MiXCR, one entry per CDR3 protein. The repertoire holds approximately 81,000 distinct CDR3 sequences, with 11% to 15% as singletons. The CDR3 runs to 13 residues. Trimming removed 4 bases from V and 5 bases from J; junction bases left unmatched: 3. CDR1 is MNHEY, CDR2 SMNVEV, per germline (reference sequence). This receptor was identified in an adult who was a healthcare worker with PCR-confirmed SARS-CoV-2 infection or an uninfected control (not recorded which). The rearrangement joins TRBV27 to TRBJ1-1, with 8 positions matching TRBD1. Sequencing used whole blood. The chain's CDR3 is CASSWTGQTEAFF. In DNA, the CDR3 is TGTGCCAGCAGTTGGACAGGGCAGACTGAAGCTTTCTTT.